The next 3 T cell receptor beta chains were all read from a single sample in a study of T cells in Graves' hyperthyroidism and ophthalmopathy. The source material, RNA transcripts, was used to amplify TCR beta CDR3 regions. RT-PCR in the first round (using the HTBI primer set) targeted the TCR CDR3. TCRdb reprocessed the multiplex PCR reads with MiXCR, giving one entry per CDR3 protein. The sample consists of some 500,000 distinct CDR3 sequences, 14% of them appearing once. The specimen was blood. The source is a woman between 18 and 29 years old with Graves' hyperthyroidism.

This clonotype was counted many times. The V call is TRBV19, the J call TRBJ1-1; TRBD1 matches 11 bases. With V trimmed by 10 bases and J by 4 bases, 11 bases remained unmatched. The germline V gene has CDR1 LNHDA and CDR2 SQIVND (reference sequence). This CDR3 has 15 residues. CDR3 region: CATYPGQGGVTEAFF. The CDR3 nucleotides are TGTGCCACCTATCCGGGACAGGGGGGGGTCACTGAAGCTTTCTTT.

This clonotype appeared many times. The chain uses TRBV5-1 and TRBJ1-3; the D gene is possibly TRBD1 (6 bases). The CDR3 runs 15 residues. CDR1 SGHRS and CDR2 YFSETQ come from the germline V gene. Trimming stripped 0 bases from V and 5 bases from J, with 12 bases between. The CDR3, as DNA: TGCGCCAGCAGCTTGGCTGGGGGGGCTCGAAACACCATATATTTT. Its protein product is CASSLAGGARNTIYF. The full variable domain, rest sourced from reference TRBV5-1 and TRBJ1-3, is KAGVTQTPRYLIKTRGQQVTLSCSPISGHRSVSWYQQTPGQGLQFLFEYFSETQRNKGNFPGRFSGRQFSNSRSEMNVSTLELGDSALYLCASSLAGGARNTIYFGEGSWLTVV.

This chain links TRBV10-1 with TRBJ2-1, with a tentative D call TRBD1 (5 bases). V was cut by 2 bases and J by 6 bases, with 8 bases left in between. The germline V gene has CDR1 WNHNN and CDR2 SYGVQD (reference sequence). This CDR3 has 13 amino acids. The DNA for the CDR3 is TGCGCCAGCAGTGAGGTTCAGGGCAATGAGCAGTTCTTC. It yields the protein CASSEVQGNEQFF.